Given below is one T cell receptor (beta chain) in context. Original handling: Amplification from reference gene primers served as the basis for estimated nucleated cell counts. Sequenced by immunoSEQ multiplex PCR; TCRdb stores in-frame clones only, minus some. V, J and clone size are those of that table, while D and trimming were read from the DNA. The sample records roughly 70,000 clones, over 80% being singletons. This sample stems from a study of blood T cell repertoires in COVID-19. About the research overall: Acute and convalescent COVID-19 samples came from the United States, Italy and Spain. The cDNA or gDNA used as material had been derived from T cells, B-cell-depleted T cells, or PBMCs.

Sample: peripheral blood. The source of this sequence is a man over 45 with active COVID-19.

CDR3 bases: TGTGCCAGCTCACCAGGACGCGGGGGTGAAGCTTTCTTT. This codes for CASSPGRGGEAFF. The rearrangement links TRBV18 to TRBJ1-1, with a weak D call TRBD1 (5 bases). The germline CDR1 and CDR2 sequences are KGHSH and LQKENI. The germline V and J ends were trimmed by 2 bases and 7 bases, with 11 bases remaining between them. The CDR3 covers 13 residues.